This TCR beta chain was identified during a study of CD8+CD57+ T cells in acquired aplastic anemia. As for the study in general: Quantities of DNA derived from sorted CD4+ and CD8+ cells averaged approximately 3 ug. Among healthy donors, CD4+ cells averaged approximately 10 million reads.

General study results and limits: In common between the patients and the controls were approximately 30 CD8+ CDR3 sequences. Patients did not significantly differ from controls in CD8+ Simpson's diversity.

This clonotype was seen many times. Its matching antigen is unknown. The CDR3 consists of 15 residues. V lost 7 bases, J lost 3 bases, and 10 bases stayed unmatched. CDR1 is WSHSY, CDR2 SAAADI, per germline. The use of genomic DNA as template underpinned the TCR beta VDJ and CDR3 profiling. Using its own MiXCR run on the reads, TCRdb lists one record per CDR3 protein. The table lists tens of thousands of distinct CDR3 sequences, less than 60% of them singletons. This receptor was identified in a human donor in good health, serving as a control. This chain connects TRBV10-2 to TRBJ1-1, with 8 bases identical to TRBD1. Sequenced material: sorted CD4+, CD8+, or CD8+CD57+ T cells (not recorded which) from PBMCs. CDR3 DNA sequence: TGCGCCAGCAATCCAGGACAGGGCGGGGACACTGAAGCTTTCTTT. It translates to CASNPGQGGDTEAFF.